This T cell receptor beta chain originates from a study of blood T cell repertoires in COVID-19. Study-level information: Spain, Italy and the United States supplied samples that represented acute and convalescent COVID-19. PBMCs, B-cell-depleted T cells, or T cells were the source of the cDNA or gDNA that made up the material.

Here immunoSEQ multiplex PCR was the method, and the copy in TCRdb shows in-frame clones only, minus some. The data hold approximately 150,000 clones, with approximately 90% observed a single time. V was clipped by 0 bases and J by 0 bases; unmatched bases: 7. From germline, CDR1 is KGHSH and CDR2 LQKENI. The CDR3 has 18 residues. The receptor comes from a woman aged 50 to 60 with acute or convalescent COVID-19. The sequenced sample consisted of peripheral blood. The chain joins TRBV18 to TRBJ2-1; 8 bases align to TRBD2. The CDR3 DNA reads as TGTGCCAGCTCACCACCTCTGAGTAGCGGGAACTCCTACAATGAGCAGTTCTTC. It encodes CASSPPLSSGNSYNEQFF.